The T cell receptor (beta chain) described here comes from a study of T-cell memory formation after mild COVID-19. This clonotype was seen at least ten times. Germline values: CDR1 SNHLY, CDR2 FYNNEI. V dropped 0 bases and J dropped 0 bases, with 11 bases sitting between them. The CDR3 consists of 16 residues. TCRdb used MiXCR to reprocess the 5' RACE reads, holding one entry per CDR3 protein. The sample holds approximately 300,000 distinct CDR3 sequences, approximately 15% seen once. The sequence came from a man aged 18 to 29 who had mild COVID-19 (a few samples of this study predate the infection). Cell type and time point are not known. J is TRBJ2-5 and V is TRBV2; no definite D call. The sample was PBMCs or a T cell subset sorted from them (not recorded which). CDR3: CASSEAGRMHQETQYF. CDR3 in DNA: TGTGCCAGCAGTGAAGCCGGCAGGATGCACCAAGAGACCCAGTACTTC.